Sequencing of this TCR beta chain was carried out in a study of control samples from healthy donors and cancer patients. Clones were read by immunoSEQ multiplex PCR, and TCRdb kept only the in-frame ones, dropping some. The sample lists about 25,000 clones; roughly 85% were seen once. This CDR3 is built from 15 residues. The germline V gene has CDR1 MNHNY and CDR2 SVGAGI (reference sequence). Trimming removed 6 bases at V and 3 bases at J, with 16 bases between. The source is a woman in her sixties or seventies with head and neck cancer. Sequenced sample: PBMCs. The rearrangement uses TRBV6-6 and TRBJ2-3; tentatively, D is TRBD1 or TRBD2 (6 bases each). For the CDR3, the DNA is TGTGCCAGCAGCTTATCGGGGGCGGGGACAGATACGCAGTATTTT. Protein product: CASSLSGAGTDTQYF.